The 18 T cell receptor beta chains below were found in one sample sequenced in a study of T cells in Graves' hyperthyroidism and ophthalmopathy. TCR beta CDR3 regions were amplified from RNA transcripts. HTBI primers were the set used in a first-round RT-PCR of the TCR CDR3. TCRdb reprocessed the multiplex PCR reads via MiXCR and lists one record per CDR3 protein. The sample gives fewer than 650,000 distinct CDR3 sequences, around 50% of which show up once; around 47% is in the top ten. Source material: peripheral blood or thyroid tissue (not recorded which). The receptors derive from an adult woman with Graves' disease, either hyperthyroidism or ophthalmopathy (not recorded which).

This clonotype came up many times. The gene calls are TRBV6-5 and TRBJ1-1, with D perhaps TRBD1 (5 bases). Germline CDR1 and CDR2: MNHEY and SVGAGI. Deletions cut 5 bases from V and 2 bases from J, with 15 bases between. The CDR3 has 15 amino acids. CDR3 amino acids: CASSNDRSVNTEAFF. CDR3 sequence (DNA): TGTGCCAGCAGTAACGACAGATCGGTCAACACTGAAGCTTTCTTT.

This clonotype was found a few times. Possible read error: a much larger clone is one base away. The chain links TRBV10-3 to TRBJ2-5; D might be TRBD2 (7 bases). The CDR3 covers 16 residues. The V gene's germline CDR1 is ENHRY and CDR2 SYGVKD. Trimming took off 6 bases at V and 0 bases at J, with 17 bases between the two ends. The CDR3 sequence: CAISWGLAVYQETQYF. CDR3 DNA: TGTGCCATCAGCTGGGGGCTAGCGGTGTACCAAGAGACCCAGTACTTC.

This sequence joins TRBV24-1 and TRBJ2-7; perhaps TRBD2 as D (5 bases). CDR1 and CDR2 from the germline V gene are KGHDR and SFDVKD. V was trimmed by 3 bases and J by 5 bases, leaving 7 bases between them. The CDR3 is made up of 12 amino acids. This CDR3 reads CATSDLGDEQYF. The CDR3 DNA reads as TGTGCCACCAGTGATCTCGGGGACGAGCAGTACTTC.

The chain has TRBV2 and TRBJ2-5; 8 nucleotides line up with TRBD2. The CDR3 has 13 amino acids. The ends lost 4 bases at V and 3 bases at J; junction bases unmatched: 1. CDR1 SNHLY and CDR2 FYNNEI come from the germline V gene. The CDR3 DNA sequence: TGTGCCAGCAGTGGACTAGCGAAAGAGACCCAGTACTTC. This translates into CASSGLAKETQYF.

The chain is built from TRBV5-6 and TRBJ1-5; D not certain. The CDR3 extends over 12 amino acids. Trimming took 3 bases from V and 6 from J, leaving 7 bases between them. Looked up from germline, CDR1 is SGHDT and CDR2 is YYEEEE. CDR3 residues: CASSYSSQPQHF. CDR3 in DNA: TGTGCCAGCAGCTATTCAAGTCAGCCCCAGCATTTT.

The genes are TRBV7-9 and TRBJ2-5; a possible D gene is TRBD2 (7 bases). Trimming cost V 6 bases and J 6 bases, with 29 bases left between them. The CDR3 spans 18 residues. Per germline, CDR1 SEHNR and CDR2 FQNEAQ (reference sequence). The CDR3 bases are TGTGCCAGCAGTGCCAGCAGCTTGGGTCGGGGGGCGGTAAAGACCCAGTACTTC. Its translation: CASSASSLGRGAVKTQYF.

The rearrangement links TRBV7-6 to TRBJ1-3, with D tentatively TRBD1 (5 bases). The V and J ends lost 1 base and 0 bases respectively, with 13 bases between them. This CDR3 contains 17 residues. CDR1 and CDR2 from the germline V gene are SGHVS and FNYEAQ. Here the CDR3 DNA reads TGTGCCAGCAGCTTAGGACAGAAGACTGCCTCTGGAAACACCATATATTTT. Amino acids: CASSLGQKTASGNTIYF.

This clonotype was detected only a few times. This chain connects TRBV12-3 or TRBV12-4 to TRBJ2-2; weak D call: TRBD2 (5 bases). Trimming took off 5 bases at V and 6 bases at J, with 19 bases between the two ends. CDR3 size: 16 residues. The CDR3 protein is CASSLRGSPSAGELFF. The CDR3 DNA reads TGTGCCAGCAGTCTCCGGGGTAGCCCCAGCGCCGGGGAGCTGTTTTTT.

Only a few counts were recorded for this clonotype. The V call is TRBV29-1, the J call TRBJ2-7, with TRBD2 as a possible D gene (5 bases). Germline V gene lookup returns CDR1 SQVTM and CDR2 ANQGSEA. This CDR3 is 12 amino acids long. V lost 6 bases, J lost 6 bases, and 15 bases lay in between. The CDR3 reads CSVATTRAEQYF. In nucleotides, the CDR3 is TGCAGCGTCGCTACCACTAGGGCCGAGCAGTACTTC.

The rearrangement links TRBV7-2 to TRBJ1-5, with D tentatively TRBD1 (6 bases). Trimming removed 5 bases from V and 9 bases from J, with 17 bases in between. Looked up from germline, CDR1 is SGHTA and CDR2 is FQGNSA. The CDR3 length is 14 residues. DNA for the CDR3: TGTGCCAGCAGCCCCGGACAGAGTTTTTCGCCCCAGCATTTT. Its translation is CASSPGQSFSPQHF.

The rearrangement links TRBV12-3 or TRBV12-4 to TRBJ1-2; TRBD1 aligns across 7 bases. The CDR3 extends over 13 amino acids. V was pared by 5 bases and J by 8 bases, with 8 bases of the junction left unmatched. CDR3: CASSRQGWRGYTF. The CDR3 DNA is TGTGCCAGCAGTCGACAGGGTTGGCGCGGCTACACCTTC.

This clonotype appeared many times. This chain joins TRBV29-1 and TRBJ2-7, with D tentatively TRBD1 or TRBD2 (5 bases each). Germline loops: CDR1 SQVTM, CDR2 ANQGSEA. This CDR3 is built from 12 residues. DNA of the CDR3: TGCCCCCGGGCAGGGACGTCCTACGAGCAGTACTTC. Its protein product is CPRAGTSYEQYF.

This clonotype has a count of ten or more. The chain recombines TRBV5-1 with TRBJ1-1; no clear D. The CDR3 runs 14 residues. The V end lost 0 bases, the J end lost 2 bases, and 8 bases lay between the germline ends. Germline V gene data show CDR1 as SGHRS and CDR2 as YFSETQ. The DNA of the CDR3 is TGCGCCAGCAGCTTGGATCCGTTTAACACTGAAGCTTTCTTT. It encodes CASSLDPFNTEAFF.

The table lists this clonotype with many counts. The chain links TRBV19 to TRBJ1-5; TRBD1 might be the D (5 bases). The CDR3 has 15 residues. V gave up 5 bases and J gave up 2 bases, with 13 bases separating them. Germline CDR1 and CDR2: LNHDA and SQIVND (reference sequence). CDR3 protein: CASSDGAGGNQPQHF. The CDR3 bases are TGTGCCAGTAGTGACGGGGCTGGAGGCAATCAGCCCCAGCATTTT.

This chain connects TRBV2 to TRBJ2-3, with TRBD2 matching 8 bases. Germline V gene data show CDR1 as SNHLY and CDR2 as FYNNEI. After removal of 6 bases from V and 5 bases from J, the junction contained 10 bases not matched to a gene. The CDR3 runs to 15 residues. The CDR3 coding sequence is TGTGCCAGCAGATTCCAGGGACTAGATCGAGATACGCAGTATTTT. The encoded protein is CASRFQGLDRDTQYF.

The V gene is TRBV2, the J gene TRBJ1-5; D gene unclear. The V gene's germline CDR1 is SNHLY and CDR2 FYNNEI. Between the trimmed V and J ends, which lost 6 bases and 4 bases, there was a span of 7 bases. The CDR3 spans 12 residues. The CDR3 coding sequence is TGTGCCAGCAGGGGATGGAATCAGCCCCAGCATTTT. This gives the protein CASRGWNQPQHF.

This clonotype was picked up many times. This sequence joins TRBV24-1 and TRBJ1-5; D is unresolved. The CDR3 extends over 15 amino acids. V dropped 2 bases and J dropped 5 bases, with 12 bases sitting between them. CDR1 is KGHDR and CDR2 is SFDVKD in the germline V gene. CDR3 sequence: CATSDSGWAYQPQHF. CDR3 bases: TGTGCCACCAGTGATTCCGGATGGGCATATCAGCCCCAGCATTTT.

This clonotype was detected many times. CDR3 in DNA: TGCGCCAGCAGCATAGACAGGTTCAACACTGAAGCTTTCTTT. Translation gives CASSIDRFNTEAFF. The V and J genes are TRBV5-1 and TRBJ1-1; a possible D gene is TRBD1 (6 bases). The CDR3 spans 14 residues. Germline lookup yields CDR1 SGHRS and CDR2 YFSETQ. Trimming stripped 4 bases from V and 2 bases from J, with 12 bases between.